Given below is one T cell receptor beta chain in context. Its antigen is unknown. Produced via immunoSEQ multiplex PCR; TCRdb's table is partial and in-frame only. The sample contains about 68,000 clones, less than 95% of which appear only once. This specimen belongs to a study of cytotoxic CD8 clonotypes in ibrutinib-treated CLL. The study's findings and limits: There were few public clonotypes, and on treatment they contracted or stayed stable.

J lost 3 bases, V lost 8 bases, and 11 bases had no gene match. The CDR3 has 16 residues. CDR1 and CDR2 (germline): MDHEN, SYDVKM. This receptor was obtained from a human donor with chronic lymphocytic leukemia. The sequenced sample was PBMCs, obtained after 12 months of ibrutinib treatment. This rearrangement joins TRBV28 to TRBJ2-1; TRBD1 matches 9 bases. The CDR3 region has the DNA TGTGCCAGCGCCGTCCTGGGACAGGGAGGCTACAATGAGCAGTTCTTC. It specifies CASAVLGQGGYNEQFF.